This T cell receptor beta chain was sequenced in a study of vaccination and CD4 T cells after COVID-19. Background on the study: Control wells got either CEFX epitopes, HIV-1 Nef peptides, or no peptide at all. Study observations and caveats: With convalescent patients, a median roughly 87% of reactive clones emerged solely after vaccination.

In the case of this clonotype: The antigen remains unidentified.

The treatment was: roughly ten-day PBMC culture with coronavirus spike peptide pools or control peptides (ViraFEST assay). Expansion of antigen-specific T cells with peptide pools by ViraFEST preceded sequencing of TCRs. The trim removed 2 bases at V and 7 bases at J, leaving 9 bases unmatched. The germline CDR1 and CDR2 sequences are SGHTA and FQGTGA. The CDR3 contains 16 residues. Once obtained from cultured CD4+ T cells, the DNA was sequenced using the Oncomine TCR Beta short-read assay. MiXCR, applied by TCRdb to the PCR reads, yields one record per CDR3 protein. The repertoire consists of 13,000 or so distinct CDR3 sequences, with approximately 79% occurring once and the leading ten covering over 25%.

Sequencing was done on a sample of CD4+ T cells from blood, cultured in vitro. The V and J genes are TRBV7-3 and TRBJ2-7, with 12 nucleotides matching TRBD2. The origin of this receptor is a human donor who had recovered from COVID-19. CDR3 sequence (DNA): TGTGCCAGCAGCTTACGCCCGACTAGCGGGAGCCATGAGCAGTACTTC. It yields the protein CASSLRPTSGSHEQYF.